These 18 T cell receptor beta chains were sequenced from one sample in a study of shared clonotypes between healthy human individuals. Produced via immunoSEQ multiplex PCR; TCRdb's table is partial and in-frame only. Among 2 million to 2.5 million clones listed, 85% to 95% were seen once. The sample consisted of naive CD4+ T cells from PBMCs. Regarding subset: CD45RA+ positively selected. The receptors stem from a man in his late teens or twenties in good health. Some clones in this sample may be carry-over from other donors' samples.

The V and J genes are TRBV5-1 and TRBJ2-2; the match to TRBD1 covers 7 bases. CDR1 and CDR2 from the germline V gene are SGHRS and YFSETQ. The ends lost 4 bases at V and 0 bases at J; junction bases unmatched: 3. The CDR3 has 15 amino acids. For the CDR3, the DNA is TGCGCCAGCAGCAAGGGGACAGCGAACACCGGGGAGCTGTTTTTT. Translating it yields CASSKGTANTGELFF.

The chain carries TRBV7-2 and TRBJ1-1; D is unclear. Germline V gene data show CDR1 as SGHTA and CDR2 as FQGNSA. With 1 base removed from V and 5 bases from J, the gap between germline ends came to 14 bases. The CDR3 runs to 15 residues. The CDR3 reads CASSLVGGKGTEAFF. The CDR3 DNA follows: TGTGCCAGCAGCTTAGTTGGAGGGAAAGGTACTGAAGCTTTCTTT. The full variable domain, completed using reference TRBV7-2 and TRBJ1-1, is GAGVSQSPSNKVTEKGKDVELRCDPISGHTALYWYRQSLGQGLEFLIYFQGNSAPDKSGLPSDRFSAERTGGSVSTLTIQRTQQEDSAVYLCASSLVGGKGTEAFFGQGTRLTVV.

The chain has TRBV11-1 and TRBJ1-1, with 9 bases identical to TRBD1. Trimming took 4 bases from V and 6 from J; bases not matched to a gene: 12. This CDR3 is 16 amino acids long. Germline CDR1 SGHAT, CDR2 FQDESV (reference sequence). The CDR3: CASSSRTLTGGPEAFF. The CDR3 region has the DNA TGTGCCAGCAGCTCAAGAACCTTAACAGGGGGCCCTGAAGCTTTCTTT.

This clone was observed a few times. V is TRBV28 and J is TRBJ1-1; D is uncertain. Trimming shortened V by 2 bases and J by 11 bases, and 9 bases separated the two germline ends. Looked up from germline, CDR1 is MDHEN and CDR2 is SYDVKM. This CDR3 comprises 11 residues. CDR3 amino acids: CASSLVGGAFF. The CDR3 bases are TGTGCCAGCAGTTTAGTCGGTGGGGCTTTCTTT.

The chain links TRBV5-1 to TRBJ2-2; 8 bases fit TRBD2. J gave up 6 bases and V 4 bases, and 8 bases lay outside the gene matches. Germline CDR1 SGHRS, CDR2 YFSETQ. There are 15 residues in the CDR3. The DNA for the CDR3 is TGCGCCAGCAGCCCACCGGGACTAGGTGCCGGGGAGCTGTTTTTT. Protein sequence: CASSPPGLGAGELFF.

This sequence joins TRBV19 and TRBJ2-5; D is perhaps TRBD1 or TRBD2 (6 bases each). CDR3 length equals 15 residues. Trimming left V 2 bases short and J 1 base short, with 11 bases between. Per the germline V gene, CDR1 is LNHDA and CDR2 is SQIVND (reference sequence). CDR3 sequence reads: CASSISRGAQETQYF. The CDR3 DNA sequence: TGTGCCAGTAGTATAAGTAGGGGGGCCCAAGAGACCCAGTACTTC. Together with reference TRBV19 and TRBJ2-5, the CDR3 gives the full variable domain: DGGITQSPKYLFRKEGQNVTLSCEQNLNHDAMYWYRQDPGQGLRLIYYSQIVNDFQKGDIAEGYSVSREKKESFPLTVTSAQKNPTAFYLCASSISRGAQETQYFGPGTRLLVL.

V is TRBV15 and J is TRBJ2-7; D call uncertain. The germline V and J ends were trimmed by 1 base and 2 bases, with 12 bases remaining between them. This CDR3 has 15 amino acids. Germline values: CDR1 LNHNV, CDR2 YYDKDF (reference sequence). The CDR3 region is CATSRGPGPAYEQYF. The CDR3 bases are TGTGCCACCAGCAGAGGACCGGGCCCCGCCTACGAGCAGTACTTC.

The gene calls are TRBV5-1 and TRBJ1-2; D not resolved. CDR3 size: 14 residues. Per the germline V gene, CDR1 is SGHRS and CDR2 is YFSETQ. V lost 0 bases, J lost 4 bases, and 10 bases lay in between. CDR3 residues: CASSLGPQSYGYTF. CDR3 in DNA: TGCGCCAGCAGCTTGGGTCCCCAGTCCTATGGCTACACCTTC.

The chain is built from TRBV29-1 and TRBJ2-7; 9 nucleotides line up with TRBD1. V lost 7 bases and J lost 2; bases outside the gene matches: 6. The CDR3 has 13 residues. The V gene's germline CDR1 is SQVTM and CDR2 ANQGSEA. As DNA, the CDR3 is TGCAGCGCACCCGGGACAGGGCCCTACGAGCAGTACTTC. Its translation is CSAPGTGPYEQYF.

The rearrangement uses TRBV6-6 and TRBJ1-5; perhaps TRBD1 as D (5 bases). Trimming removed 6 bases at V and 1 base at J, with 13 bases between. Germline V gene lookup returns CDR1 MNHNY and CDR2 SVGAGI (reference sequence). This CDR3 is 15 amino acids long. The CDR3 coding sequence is TGTGCCAGCAGCCACCTGGACACAAGCAATCAGCCCCAGCATTTT. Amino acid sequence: CASSHLDTSNQPQHF.

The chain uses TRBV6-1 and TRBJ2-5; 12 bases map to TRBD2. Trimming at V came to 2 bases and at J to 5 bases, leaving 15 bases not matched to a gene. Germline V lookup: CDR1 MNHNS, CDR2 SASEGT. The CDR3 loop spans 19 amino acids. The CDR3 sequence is CASSESGLAGGLTTETQYF. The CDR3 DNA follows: TGTGCCAGCAGTGAATCCGGGCTAGCGGGAGGGTTGACCACGGAGACCCAGTACTTC.

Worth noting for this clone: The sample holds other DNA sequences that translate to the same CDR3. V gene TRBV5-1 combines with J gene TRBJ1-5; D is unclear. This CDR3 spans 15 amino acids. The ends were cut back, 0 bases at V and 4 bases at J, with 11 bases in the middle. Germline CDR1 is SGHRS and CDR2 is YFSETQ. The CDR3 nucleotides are TGCGCCAGCAGCTTGGGAGGAACTGGGAATCAGCCCCAGCATTTT. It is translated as CASSLGGTGNQPQHF.

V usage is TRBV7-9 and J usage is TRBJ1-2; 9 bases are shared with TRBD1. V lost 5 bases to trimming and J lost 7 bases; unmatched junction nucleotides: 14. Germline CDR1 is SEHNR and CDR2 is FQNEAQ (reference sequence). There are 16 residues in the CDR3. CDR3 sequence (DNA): TGTGCCAGCAGCGCCCTACGGGACAGGGAAGCAACTGGCTACACCTTC. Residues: CASSALRDREATGYTF.

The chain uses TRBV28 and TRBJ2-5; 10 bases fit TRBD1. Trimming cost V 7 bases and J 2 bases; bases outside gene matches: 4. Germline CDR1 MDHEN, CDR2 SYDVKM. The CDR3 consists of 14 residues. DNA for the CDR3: TGTGCCAGCAATCGACAGGGGGCGCAAGAGACCCAGTACTTC. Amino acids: CASNRQGAQETQYF.

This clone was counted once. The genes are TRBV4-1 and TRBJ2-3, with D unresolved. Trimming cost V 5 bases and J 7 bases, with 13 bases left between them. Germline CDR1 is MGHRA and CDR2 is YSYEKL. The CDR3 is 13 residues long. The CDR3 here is CASSTGTQYTQYF. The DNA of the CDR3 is TGCGCCAGCAGCACGGGCACTCAATATACGCAGTATTTT.

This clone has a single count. The CDR3 protein is CASRSDRGTEAFF. DNA of the CDR3: TGTGCCAGCAGATCGGACAGGGGTACTGAAGCTTTCTTT. The chain couples TRBV5-6 to TRBJ1-1; 9 positions match TRBD1. The CDR3 totals 13 residues. The junction had 4 bases not matched to a gene; V was cut back by 5 bases and J by 5 bases. Per germline, CDR1 SGHDT and CDR2 YYEEEE.

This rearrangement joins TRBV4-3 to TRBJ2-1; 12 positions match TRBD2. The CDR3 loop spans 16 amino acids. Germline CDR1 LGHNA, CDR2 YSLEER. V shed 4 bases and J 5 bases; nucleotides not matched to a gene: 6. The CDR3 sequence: CASSPRTSGTHNEQFF. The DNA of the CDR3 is TGCGCCAGCAGCCCCCGGACTAGCGGGACCCACAATGAGCAGTTCTTC.

CDR3 sequence (DNA): TGCGCCAGCAGTGGCTTAATCCCGGGACAGGGAACTAATGAAAAACTGTTTTTT. Its protein product is CASSGLIPGQGTNEKLFF. The chain has TRBV10-1 and TRBJ1-4; TRBD1 agrees at 9 bases. There are 18 residues in the CDR3. The trim removed 4 bases at V and 1 base at J, leaving 10 bases unmatched. Germline loops: CDR1 WNHNN, CDR2 SYGVQD (reference sequence).